The rows below give T cell receptor beta chains drawn from one sample of a study of T-cell memory formation after mild COVID-19. TCRdb re-called the 5' RACE reads through MiXCR, storing one row per CDR3 protein. The repertoire holds hundreds of thousands of distinct CDR3 sequences, with roughly 22% as singletons. Sequencing was carried out using PBMCs or a T cell subset sorted from them (not recorded which). Every receptor here comes from an adult woman who had mild COVID-19 (a few samples of this study predate the infection). Cell type and time point are not known. Both conserved end residues are part of each CDR3. The D gene is left open where the match is weak. The size of a clone is reported for some rows only, either as once, few or many, or as a class for expanded clones.

V gene,clone size,D gene,CDR3 protein
TRBV24-1,NA,NA,CATTASSPSNEQFF
TRBV20-1,NA,NA,CSAAIRRSNQPQHF
TRBV2,few,NA,CASSEAPNEQFF
TRBV11-3,few,NA,CASSRLVGTQYF
TRBV5-1,few,NA,CASSLVPEDTQYF
TRBV5-5,NA,NA,CAIQSTLSADTQYF
TRBV2,NA,NA,CARKGGRTDTQYF
TRBV7-2,NA,NA,CASSLAPTIETQYF
TRBV5-5,many,NA,CASSLRSGELFF
TRBV24-1,NA,TRBD1,CATSDDRGREDTQYF
TRBV7-8,NA,NA,CASSGPGGNDEQFF
TRBV19,few,NA,CASSHLPHNEQFF
TRBV7-7,few,NA,CASSLETGKSYEQYF
TRBV9,few,NA,CASSVPGGGYTF
TRBV7-2,NA,NA,CASSHKGSEQYF
TRBV5-6,few,TRBD2,CASSPGGIAVTDTQYF
TRBV24-1,NA,NA,CATSDPRRDHYGYTF
TRBV7-8,few,TRBD2,CASSIRGREGYNEQFF
TRBV18,few,NA,CASSPGPLRASGNTIYF
TRBV7-9,NA,TRBD1,CASSLGQGVRYTEAFF
TRBV18,few,NA,CASSPEAQFYEQYF
TRBV20-1,few,NA,CSALNTGELFF
TRBV4-1,once,TRBD1,CASSPGTGTSTDTQYF
TRBV7-9,few,NA,CASSLPGRSYEQYF
TRBV6-2/TRBV6-3,few,TRBD2,CASSYTSGRAKEVYNEQFF
TRBV5-1,NA,NA,CASSQTAIAEQFF
TRBV6-2/TRBV6-3,few,NA,CASSLLLRADTQYF
TRBV14,NA,NA,CASSPRMDSYEQYF
TRBV11-3,NA,TRBD2,CASSQASVAGGYEQFF
TRBV4-3,few,TRBD1,CASSQDRGHYEQYF
TRBV29-1,few,NA,CSVSGFDSYEQYF
TRBV5-1,NA,NA,CASSGLTGGTEAFF
TRBV7-3,NA,NA,CASSLTGVSPDTQYF
TRBV9,few,TRBD1,CASSVGNTGAQEKLFF
TRBV11-2,many,NA,CASSLDKGSYNEQFF
TRBV10-3,NA,TRBD1,CAISVERGPRGYTF
TRBV6-5,few,TRBD1,CASSYDRGSAGELFF
TRBV12-3/TRBV12-4,many,NA,CASSFQGGGTEAFF
TRBV15,few,TRBD2,CATSRGGTSGRGVF
TRBV7-3,few,TRBD2,CASSLTSGRYNEQFF
TRBV11-2,NA,NA,CASSLEAGPTDTQYF
TRBV7-9,NA,NA,CASTLAPQQTEGYTF
TRBV7-9,NA,NA,CASSPYPGTPNSDEQFF
TRBV7-9,NA,TRBD2,CASSREGLAGGSSYNEQFF
TRBV30,NA,NA,CAWSVGGGPSNQPQHF